This TCR beta chain derives from a study of blood T cell repertoires in COVID-19. Background on the study: In each case, the material was cDNA or gDNA derived from T cells, B-cell-depleted T cells, or PBMCs.

The CDR3 totals 19 residues. Trimming took 5 bases from V and 0 from J; bases not matched to a gene: 17. The V gene's germline CDR1 is MGHRA and CDR2 YSYEKL. Participants came from about 23 US areas, aged about 18 to 95 years. Cohort assignment relied on participant-reported clinical history. TCRdb keeps only in-frame clones here, not all; method: immunoSEQ multiplex PCR. Of approximately 250,000 clones listed, 90% are singletons. Sequencing used PBMCs or T cells enriched from blood (not recorded which). The sequence was obtained from a woman between 25 and 40 years old with acute COVID-19. V and J are TRBV4-1 and TRBJ1-2, with 8 bases that match TRBD1. CDR3 DNA sequence: TGCGCCAGCAGCACCAGTCGGACAGGGTCTGCTTGGGCTAACTATGGCTACACCTTC. Its translation is CASSTSRTGSAWANYGYTF.